The rows below give T cell receptor beta chains drawn from one sample of a study of blood T cells in healthy people across ages. Using its own MiXCR run on the 5' RACE reads, TCRdb lists one record per CDR3 protein. The sample has around 1.7 million distinct CDR3 sequences, under 30% seen once. Sequenced sample: blood. These receptors were taken from a woman aged 30 to 39 in good health. Each CDR3 is given with its conserved first and last residue. Each record gives: CDR3 DNA, CDR3 protein, D gene, J gene, clone size, V gene. The D gene is left open where the match is weak. For some rows the clone size is stated as once, few or many, or as a class when expanded; others skip it.

TGTGCCATCAGTGAGTTACAGGGGGGAGTCGAGCAGTACTTC	CAISELQGGVEQYF	TRBD1	TRBJ2-7	-	TRBV10-3
TGTGCCAGCAGCTTCACTAGCCAGGGCGAATACGAGCAGTACTTC	CASSFTSQGEYEQYF	-	TRBJ2-7	-	TRBV7-2
TGTGCCTCCTCTGCAGGGACCTCTGGGGCCAACGTCCTGACTTTC	CASSAGTSGANVLTF	-	TRBJ2-6	few	TRBV24-1
TGTGCCAGCATCCACGGGGGGATCAGGGCAGATGCGCAGTATTTT	CASIHGGIRADAQYF	TRBD2	TRBJ2-3	-	TRBV12-3/TRBV12-4
TGTGCCAGCAGTCCTGGTGGCGGGATATGGGGCAATGAGCAGTTCTTC	CASSPGGGIWGNEQFF	-	TRBJ2-1	many	TRBV12-3/TRBV12-4
TGTGCCAGCGATTCGACAGAGAACACTGAAGCTTTCTTT	CASDSTENTEAFF	-	TRBJ1-1	once	TRBV12-3/TRBV12-4
TGTGCCAGCAGGCTTAAACAGGGAGGGCAAGAGACCCAGTACTTC	CASRLKQGGQETQYF	-	TRBJ2-5	few	TRBV3-1
TGCAGTGCTAGTGCTAGCGTTAGTGAGCAGTTCTTC	CSASASVSEQFF	-	TRBJ2-1	-	TRBV20-1
TGTGCCAGCAGTTTCGGGGGGACAGGGGACACTGAAGCTTTCTTT	CASSFGGTGDTEAFF	TRBD1	TRBJ1-1	-	TRBV12-3/TRBV12-4
TGTGCCAGCAGCCAAGATAGGGGTGCGGGGGAGCTGTTTTTT	CASSQDRGAGELFF	-	TRBJ2-2	-	TRBV4-2
TGTGCCAGCAGTGAAGCCCTACAACCCCGGGACTATGGCTACACCTTC	CASSEALQPRDYGYTF	-	TRBJ1-2	many	TRBV6-1
TGTGCCAGCAGCTTAGGTGGTGGCACCGGGGAGCGGTTTTTT	CASSLGGGTGERFF	-	TRBJ2-2	once	TRBV7-6
TGTGCCAGCAGAGCCGGGACAGTAAAGACCCAGTACTTC	CASRAGTVKTQYF	TRBD1	TRBJ2-5	-	TRBV2
TGTGCCAGCAGGACTCCCGACAGTTACAATGAGCAGTTCTTC	CASRTPDSYNEQFF	-	TRBJ2-1	-	TRBV28
TGTGCCAGCAACGACCTCAGGAAAGAGACCCAGTACTTC	CASNDLRKETQYF	-	TRBJ2-5	-	TRBV6-1
TGCGCCAGCAGCTTGACGGGGAGCCAGGTAGATACGCAGTATTTT	CASSLTGSQVDTQYF	-	TRBJ2-3	-	TRBV5-1
TGTGCCAGCAGCCCCCCCCGAGGTTGGGGCGGAGAGACCCAGTACTTC	CASSPPRGWGGETQYF	-	TRBJ2-5	few	TRBV7-2
TGTGCCAGCTCGGGGGGTGAACGGGATGAGCAGTTCTTC	CASSGGERDEQFF	-	TRBJ2-1	few	TRBV18
TGTGCCTGGGGGGGACTGAACAATGAGCAGTTCTTC	CAWGGLNNEQFF	-	TRBJ2-1	few	TRBV30
TGTGCCAGCAGCCAAGGGACAGGACAATCCTACGAGCAGTACTTC	CASSQGTGQSYEQYF	TRBD1	TRBJ2-7	-	TRBV7-3
TGTGCCAGCAGTCCCTGGGGGGTGTACAATGAGCAGTTCTTC	CASSPWGVYNEQFF	-	TRBJ2-1	-	TRBV6-1
TGCGCCAGTCAACGCCAGGGGGGGGCCTACAATGAGCAGTACTTC	CASQRQGGAYNEQYF	-	TRBJ2-7	-	TRBV5-1
TGTGCCAGCAGCTTAGCTCCAGCCGGGACAGGGCAGGATGAGCAGTTCTTC	CASSLAPAGTGQDEQFF	TRBD1	TRBJ2-1	-	TRBV7-9
TGCAGCGTTGCCCTGCTAGCCAAAAACATTCAGTACTTC	CSVALLAKNIQYF	-	TRBJ2-4	many	TRBV29-1
TGTGCCAGCAGGGACAGTAATCAGCCCCAGTATTTT	CASRDSNQPQYF	-	TRBJ2-3	-	TRBV6-6
TGTGCCAGCTCAGACGGGGGACCGCAGTTCTTC	CASSDGGPQFF	-	TRBJ2-1	many	TRBV18
TGTGCCACCAGCAGAGATTTCGCGTCTCAGTACTTC	CATSRDFASQYF	-	TRBJ2-5	many	TRBV15
TGTGCCAGCAGCTTAGCCGGGTCATTAGCTAACTATGGCTACACCTTC	CASSLAGSLANYGYTF	-	TRBJ1-2	few	TRBV11-2